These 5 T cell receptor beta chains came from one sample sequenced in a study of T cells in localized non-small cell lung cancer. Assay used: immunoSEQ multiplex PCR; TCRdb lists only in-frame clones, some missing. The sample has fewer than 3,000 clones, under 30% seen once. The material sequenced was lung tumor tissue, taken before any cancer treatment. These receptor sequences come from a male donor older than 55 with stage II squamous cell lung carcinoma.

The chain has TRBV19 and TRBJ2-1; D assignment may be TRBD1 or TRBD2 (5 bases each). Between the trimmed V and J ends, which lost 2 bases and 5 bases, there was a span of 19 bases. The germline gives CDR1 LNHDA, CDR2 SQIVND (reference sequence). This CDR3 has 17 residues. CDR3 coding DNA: TGTGCCAGTAGTATACGAGGGGCCATTCGAGGCGACAATGAGCAGTTCTTC. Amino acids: CASSIRGAIRGDNEQFF.

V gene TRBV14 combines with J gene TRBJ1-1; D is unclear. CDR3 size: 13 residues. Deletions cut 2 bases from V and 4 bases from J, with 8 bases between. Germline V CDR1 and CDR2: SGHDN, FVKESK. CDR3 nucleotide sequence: TGTGCCAGCAGCCAAACCGTAAGCACTGAAGCTTTCTTT. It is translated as CASSQTVSTEAFF.

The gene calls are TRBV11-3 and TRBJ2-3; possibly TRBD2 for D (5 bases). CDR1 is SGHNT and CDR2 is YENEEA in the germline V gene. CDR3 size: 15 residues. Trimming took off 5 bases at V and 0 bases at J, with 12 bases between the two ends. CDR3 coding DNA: TGTGCCAGCAGCCCTGGATGGACTAGCACAGATACGCAGTATTTT. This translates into CASSPGWTSTDTQYF.

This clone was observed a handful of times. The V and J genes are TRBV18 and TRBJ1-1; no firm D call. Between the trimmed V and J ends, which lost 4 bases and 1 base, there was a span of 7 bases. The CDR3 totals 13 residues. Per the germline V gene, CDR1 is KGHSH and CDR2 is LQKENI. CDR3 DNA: TGTGCCAGCTCACTCGGGCAGAACACTGAAGCTTTCTTT. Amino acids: CASSLGQNTEAFF.

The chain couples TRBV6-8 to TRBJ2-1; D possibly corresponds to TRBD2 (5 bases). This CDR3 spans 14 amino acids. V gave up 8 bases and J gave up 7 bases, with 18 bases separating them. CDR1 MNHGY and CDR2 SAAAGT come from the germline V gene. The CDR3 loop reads CASVGYKWENEQFF. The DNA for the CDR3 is TGTGCCAGCGTTGGGTATAAATGGGAGAATGAGCAGTTCTTC.